The clone carrying this T cell receptor beta chain was observed a few times. The antigen is undetermined. The sample originates from a study of cytomegalovirus exposure and HLA in healthy donors. A multiplex PCR was run with 60 Vbeta primers and 13 Jbeta primers. The protocol was immunoSEQ multiplex PCR, while the TCRdb copy is restricted to in-frame clones and leaves out a portion. The sample includes over 200,000 clones, 82% seen only once; the top ten take over 0.5%. From germline, CDR1 is SGHNT and CDR2 YYREEE (reference sequence). Trimming took off 3 bases at V and 7 bases at J, with 13 bases between the two ends. The CDR3 runs to 14 residues. Regarding the study as a whole: Being productive about 87% or about 30% of the time was typical of most TCR beta V segments in an earlier analysis.

The rearrangement joins TRBV5-4 to TRBJ1-4; D is undetermined. The specimen sequenced was PBMCs. The sequence derives from a woman aged 40 to 50 in good health and CMV-seronegative. CDR3 nucleotide sequence: TGTGCCAGCAGCTACGGTGGTATTAGTGAAAAACTGTTTTTT. It yields the protein CASSYGGISEKLFF.